This TCR beta chain originates from a study of T cells in Graves' hyperthyroidism and ophthalmopathy. Trimming removed 2 bases from V and 2 bases from J, with 11 bases in between. The V gene's germline CDR1 is SGHTA and CDR2 FQGNSA. The CDR3 consists of 15 residues. For Graves' hyperthyroidism to be stable, ophthalmopathy could not progress within 18 months. This clonotype showed up many times. Its specificity is not known. Notes on the study in general: Blood also contained most expanded thyroid clonotypes above 0.001. Separation of ophthalmopathy from stable hyperthyroidism was achieved by a 13 V-J model. Model predictions of ophthalmopathy came a median 6.5 months before onset.

Template material for amplifying TCR beta CDR3 regions consisted of RNA transcripts. HTBI primers were employed in a first-round RT-PCR of the TCR CDR3. TCRdb recomputed calls from the multiplex PCR reads with MiXCR, one row per CDR3 protein. Altogether approximately 590,000 distinct CDR3 sequences are present, roughly 14% being singletons, with the ten largest covering under 8%. Sequencing was done on a sample of blood. The receptor's source is a woman between 25 and 40 years old with Graves' hyperthyroidism. The genes are TRBV7-2 and TRBJ2-3; D gene unclear. The CDR3 nucleotides read TGTGCCAGCAGCTTATACGAACTGTTCACAGATACGCAGTATTTT. It encodes CASSLYELFTDTQYF.